The clone carrying this TCR beta chain has just a few counts. Its antigen is as yet unknown. The data belong to a study of cytomegalovirus exposure and HLA in healthy donors. The study, taken as a whole, reports: An assumption of roughly uniform sequencing depth across donors underlay the presence/absence analyses. A later analysis showed HLA-associated TCR beta chains outstripping equally common others in clonal expansion.

The primer mix had 60 Vbeta and 13 Jbeta primers. Using immunoSEQ multiplex PCR, the repertoire was profiled, and TCRdb retains in-frame clones only, with some absent. The sample shows 100,000 to 150,000 clones, roughly 80% of them seen only once. Losses at the gene ends were 4 bases for V and 0 bases for J; bases not matched to a gene: 9. In germline, CDR1 is MGHRA, CDR2 YSYEKL. CDR3 length: 17 residues. V usage is TRBV4-1 and J usage is TRBJ2-3, with 8 positions matching TRBD2. Sequencing was performed on PBMCs. The TCR originated in a man aged 30 to 45 in good health and CMV-seropositive. CDR3 in amino acids: CASSPREGTQSTDTQYF. The CDR3 bases are TGCGCCAGCAGCCCCCGGGAGGGGACCCAGAGCACAGATACGCAGTATTTT.